The 27 T cell receptor beta chains listed next were all sequenced from one sample in a study of T cells in localized non-small cell lung cancer. Measured with immunoSEQ multiplex PCR; TCRdb has only the in-frame clones, and not every one. This table has 1,200 or so clones, 20% to 25% appearing once. The material sequenced was normal lung tissue next to the tumor, taken before any cancer treatment. These receptors were collected from a female donor at least 60 years old with stage I squamous cell lung carcinoma.

The gene calls are TRBV30 and TRBJ2-7; possibly TRBD2 for D (6 bases). The germline V gene has CDR1 GTSNPN and CDR2 SVGIG (reference sequence). V lost 1 base, J lost 2 bases, and 12 bases lay in between. The CDR3 is made up of 14 amino acids. This CDR3 reads CAWSARGAAYEQYF. CDR3 coding DNA: TGTGCCTGGAGTGCCCGCGGGGCCGCCTACGAGCAGTACTTC.

V usage is TRBV6-8 and J usage is TRBJ2-1; 12 nucleotides line up with TRBD2. V trimming: 10 bases; J trimming: 2 bases; junction bases outside the gene matches: 9. Germline assignment: CDR1 MNHGY and CDR2 SAAAGT. The CDR3 has 16 residues. CDR3 sequence (DNA): TGTGCCACCGGAGCTAGCGGGGGGGGAGCCTACAATGAGCAGTTCTTC. Translation gives CATGASGGGAYNEQFF.

By proportion, this clone is large. The J gene is TRBJ2-3, the V gene TRBV6-8; D not certain. The CDR3 is made up of 12 amino acids. Trimming pared 0 bases from V and 5 bases from J, leaving 3 bases between. Germline V gene lookup returns CDR1 MNHGY and CDR2 SAAAGT. The CDR3: CASSYSKDTQYF. CDR3 bases: TGTGCCAGCAGTTACTCGAAAGATACGCAGTATTTT.

The chain carries TRBV6-8 and TRBJ1-1, with D possibly being TRBD1 (6 bases). Germline V gene data show CDR1 as MNHGY and CDR2 as SAAAGT. The CDR3 has 13 residues. V lost 3 bases and J lost 4, with 9 bases in between. The CDR3 is CASSYTGTTEAFF. The CDR3 DNA reads TGTGCCAGCAGTTATACAGGGACCACTGAAGCTTTCTTT.

V gene TRBV12-5 combines with J gene TRBJ1-2; D is perhaps TRBD1 (6 bases). The CDR3 is 13 residues long. Germline CDR1 is LGHNT and CDR2 is FRNRAP. CDR3 sequence (DNA): TGTGCCACCCCCTCTACAGGGAACTATGGCTACACCTTC. This sequence encodes CATPSTGNYGYTF.

This clone turned up a few times. The chain has TRBV5-1 and TRBJ2-3; D not certain. In germline, CDR1 is SGHRS, CDR2 YFSETQ. Trimming cost V 2 bases and J 5 bases, with 12 bases left between them. The CDR3 has 14 residues. DNA of the CDR3: TGCGCCAGCAGCTTTACGGCCCACAAAGATACGCAGTATTTT. This sequence encodes CASSFTAHKDTQYF.

The chain couples TRBV19 to TRBJ1-4; 9 nucleotides line up with TRBD1. The CDR3 spans 16 residues. The V and J ends lost 3 bases and 8 bases, in that order; junction bases with no gene match: 10. Germline CDR1 reads LNHDA; CDR2 reads SQIVND (reference sequence). The CDR3: CASSMITGGAREKLFF. CDR3 nucleotides: TGTGCCAGTAGTATGATCACAGGGGGCGCTCGGGAAAAACTGTTTTTT.

By share, this clone counts as large (0.1 to 1%). J is TRBJ1-4 and V is TRBV28; TRBD1 might be the D (5 bases). The CDR3 totals 12 residues. V lost 5 bases and J lost 10, with 11 bases in between. Germline V gives CDR1 MDHEN, CDR2 SYDVKM. The CDR3 is CASSPPRGKLFF. CDR3 coding DNA: TGTGCCAGCAGTCCGCCTAGGGGAAAACTGTTTTTT.

The chain combines TRBV11-3 with TRBJ2-1; 8 nucleotides line up with TRBD1. This CDR3 comprises 15 residues. J lost 5 bases, V lost 6 bases, and 9 bases had no gene match. Germline V gene sequence: CDR1 SGHNT, CDR2 YENEEA. CDR3 loop: CASSQQGDMDNEQFF. CDR3 nucleotide sequence: TGTGCCAGCAGTCAACAGGGGGATATGGACAATGAGCAGTTCTTC.

This clone was detected a few times. This rearrangement joins TRBV7-2 to TRBJ1-1; D call uncertain. This CDR3 is built from 13 residues. Germline V gives CDR1 SGHTA, CDR2 FQGNSA. V gave up 4 bases and J gave up 4 bases, with 10 bases separating them. The CDR3 protein is CASSYGLGTEAFF. CDR3 bases: TGTGCCAGCAGCTACGGGCTAGGCACTGAAGCTTTCTTT.

The table lists this clone with a few counts. The CDR3, as DNA: TGTGCCAGCAGCTTAGATTCTTCGGTGCGGGTATTGGGCTATGGCTACACCTTC. Its translation: CASSLDSSVRVLGYGYTF. The J gene is TRBJ1-2, the V gene TRBV11-3; D is uncertain. The CDR3 has 18 amino acids. Deletions cut 0 bases from V and 4 bases from J, with 21 bases between. CDR1 and CDR2 (germline): SGHNT, YENEEA.

The table lists this clone with a few counts. The V gene is TRBV11-3, the J gene TRBJ1-1, with D perhaps TRBD1 (6 bases). The length of the CDR3 is 15 residues. Between the trimmed V and J ends, which lost 4 bases and 5 bases, there was a span of 17 bases. Germline-derived CDR1 and CDR2 are SGHNT and YENEEA. CDR3 sequence: CASSSAWGGLTEAFF. The CDR3 DNA follows: TGTGCCAGCAGCTCCGCTTGGGGGGGGCTTACTGAAGCTTTCTTT.

This chain connects TRBV11-3 to TRBJ2-3, with D perhaps TRBD2 (5 bases). In germline, CDR1 is SGHNT, CDR2 YENEEA. CDR3 size: 15 residues. Deletions cut 1 base from V and 2 bases from J, with 10 bases between. As DNA, the CDR3 is TGTGCCAGCAGCTTAGGTGGCGGGTCCACAGATACGCAGTATTTT. This translates into CASSLGGGSTDTQYF. The complete variable domain, with remaining parts taken from reference TRBV11-3 and TRBJ2-3, reads EAGVVQSPRYKIIEKKQPVAFWCNPISGHNTLYWYLQNLGQGPELLIRYENEEAVDDSQLPKDRFSAERLKGVDSTLKIQPAELGDSAVYLCASSLGGGSTDTQYFGPGTRLTVL.

The CDR3 region has the DNA TGCAGTGTACTCATAGGACAGGGCAGAATGGCTAGCACAGATACGCAGTATTTT. It specifies CSVLIGQGRMASTDTQYF. V is TRBV29-1 and J is TRBJ2-3; 8 nucleotides agree with TRBD1. The germline V gene has CDR1 SQVTM and CDR2 ANQGSEA. CDR3 size: 18 residues.

This clone was seen more than once but under ten times. V and J are TRBV29-1 and TRBJ2-3, with TRBD2 matching 13 bases. Germline CDR1 is SQVTM and CDR2 is ANQGSEA. This CDR3 region has 16 residues. V gave up 6 bases and J gave up 2 bases; unmatched junction bases: 8. CDR3 nucleotides: TGCAGCGTGCGCACGACTAGCGGGAGGTCCACAGATACGCAGTATTTT. Translating it yields CSVRTTSGRSTDTQYF.

CDR3 loop: CASSYGDGYEQYF. The CDR3 DNA sequence: TGTGCCAGCAGTTACGGGGACGGATACGAGCAGTACTTC. J is TRBJ2-7 and V is TRBV6-8, with D possibly called TRBD1 or TRBD2 (5 bases each). The CDR3 is made up of 13 amino acids. The V and J ends lost 2 bases and 4 bases respectively, with 9 bases between them. CDR1 and CDR2 from the germline V gene are MNHGY and SAAAGT.

This clone rates as large. The chain couples TRBV6-8 to TRBJ1-3, with D unresolved. The CDR3 has 14 amino acids. Germline V lookup: CDR1 MNHGY, CDR2 SAAAGT. V dropped 4 bases and J dropped 2 bases, with 9 bases sitting between them. The CDR3 reads CASSFEQTGNTIYF. In nucleotides, the CDR3 is TGTGCCAGCAGTTTTGAACAGACTGGAAACACCATATATTTT.

This clone was counted a few times. The chain employs TRBV9 and TRBJ2-2; D is unresolved. The V end was cut by 4 bases, the J end by 0 bases, with 10 bases between. CDR1 SGDLS and CDR2 YYNGEE come from the germline V gene. The CDR3 extends over 15 amino acids. In DNA, the CDR3 is TGTGCCAGCAGCCCCCGGATTTCGAACACCGGGGAGCTGTTTTTT. This gives the protein CASSPRISNTGELFF.

A few counts support this clone. The chain combines TRBV6-8 with TRBJ2-5; D perhaps matches TRBD1 (6 bases). The germline V gene encodes CDR1 MNHGY and CDR2 SAAAGT. V was pared by 7 bases and J by 1 base, with 13 bases between. The CDR3 covers 14 residues. This chain's CDR3 is CASTPGGAQETQYF. CDR3 sequence (DNA): TGTGCCAGCACCCCTGGGGGCGCCCAAGAGACCCAGTACTTC.

The chain's CDR3 is CASSLAMGDGEQFF. Here the CDR3 DNA reads TGTGCCAGCAGCCTCGCGATGGGGGACGGTGAGCAGTTCTTC. V is TRBV11-3 and J is TRBJ2-1; D is possibly TRBD1 or TRBD2 (5 bases each). Trimming stripped 5 bases from V and 9 bases from J, with 17 bases between. The CDR3 covers 14 residues. Germline CDR1 and CDR2: SGHNT and YENEEA. Filled out from reference TRBV11-3 and TRBJ2-1, the complete variable domain reads EAGVVQSPRYKIIEKKQPVAFWCNPISGHNTLYWYLQNLGQGPELLIRYENEEAVDDSQLPKDRFSAERLKGVDSTLKIQPAELGDSAVYLCASSLAMGDGEQFFGPGTRLTVL.

This clone was seen a single time. The gene calls are TRBV12-5 and TRBJ2-1; maybe TRBD2 (5 bases). The germline gives CDR1 LGHNT, CDR2 FRNRAP. Trimming pared 5 bases from V and 0 bases from J, leaving 5 bases between. This CDR3 has 13 residues. The CDR3 region is CASGGSSYNEQFF. The CDR3 nucleotides read TGTGCTAGTGGTGGGAGCTCCTACAATGAGCAGTTCTTC.

The V gene is TRBV28, the J gene TRBJ2-2, with no clear D. Germline V CDR1 and CDR2: MDHEN, SYDVKM. V gave up 6 bases and J gave up 4 bases, with 12 bases separating them. The length of the CDR3 is 14 residues. The CDR3 spells CASRTLFGTGELFF. In DNA form, the CDR3 reads TGTGCCAGCAGGACCCTATTTGGCACCGGGGAGCTGTTTTTT.

The chain uses TRBV29-1 and TRBJ2-7; 9 bases match TRBD1. Per the germline V gene, CDR1 is SQVTM and CDR2 is ANQGSEA. The V segment lost 4 bases and the J segment 0 bases; nucleotides outside the gene matches: 4. CDR3 length: 14 residues. The CDR3 region is CSVGGTGFSYEQYF. The CDR3, as DNA: TGCAGCGTTGGCGGGACAGGGTTCTCCTACGAGCAGTACTTC.

The J gene is TRBJ2-1, the V gene TRBV1; the table's TRBD1 call for D was not verified on the DNA. TRBV1 is classified as a pseudogene. The CDR3 spans 17 residues. Here the CDR3 DNA reads TGCGCCAGCAGCCTATTTGAAGGACAGGGGCCAAACAATGAGCAGTTCTTC. Translating gives CASSLFEGQGPNNEQFF.

This clone was counted a few times. The chain combines TRBV4-1 with TRBJ2-1; 7 bases are shared with TRBD1. Germline CDR1 and CDR2: MGHRA and YSYEKL. Trimming cost V 4 bases and J 5 bases; bases outside gene matches: 8. The CDR3 loop spans 15 amino acids. As DNA, the CDR3 is TGCGCCAGCAGCCCGGGACAGCGGTTAGACAATGAGCAGTTCTTC. Translation gives CASSPGQRLDNEQFF.

The chain carries TRBV28 and TRBJ2-7; TRBD2 aligns across 7 bases. CDR1 is MDHEN, CDR2 SYDVKM, per germline. The length of the CDR3 is 15 residues. Losses at the gene ends were 4 bases for V and 0 bases for J; bases not matched to a gene: 6. CDR3 nucleotides: TGTGCCAGCAGTTCTAGCGGTGACTCCTCCTACGAGCAGTACTTC. Encoded protein: CASSSSGDSSYEQYF.

V gene TRBV9 combines with J gene TRBJ1-2; D ambiguous. Germline V gene lookup returns CDR1 SGDLS and CDR2 YYNGEE. The V end was cut by 5 bases, the J end by 2 bases, with 16 bases between. The length of the CDR3 is 15 residues. The CDR3 is CASSESRARNYGYTF. Here the CDR3 DNA reads TGTGCCAGCAGTGAGTCCCGGGCCAGGAACTATGGCTACACCTTC.